The clone carrying this T cell receptor beta chain was recorded once. The data derive from a study of control samples from healthy donors and cancer patients. TCRdb's copy holds only in-frame clones and misses some; the assay was immunoSEQ multiplex PCR. The sample records around 130,000 clones, roughly 90% being singletons. V was pared by 6 bases and J by 11 bases, with 7 bases of the junction left unmatched. The CDR3 sequence is 11 residues long. In germline, CDR1 is DFQATT, CDR2 SNEGSKA (reference sequence). The chain is built from TRBV20-1 and TRBJ1-1; 9 nucleotides line up with TRBD1. This sequence originates from a man aged 50 or older in good health. The sequencing input was blood. The CDR3 DNA reads as TGCAGTGCGCCACGGGACAGGGTGGCTTTCTTT. It yields the protein CSAPRDRVAFF.